Listed below are T cell receptor beta chains from one sample, sequenced in a study of metastatic and nonmetastatic thyroid tumors. TCRdb called clones again from the PCR reads with MiXCR. The repertoire holds about 28,000 clones, with roughly 17% as singletons. The specimen was blood. Every receptor here comes from a female donor with papillary thyroid cancer or a benign thyroid nodule (not recorded which). Some clones in this sample may be carry-over from other donors' samples. Each CDR3 is given with its conserved first and last residue. The order of the fields is CDR3 DNA, CDR3 protein, clone size, V gene, J gene, D gene. The D gene is left open where the match is weak. Expanded clones get a size class; other rows say once, few or many, or leave the size out.

DNA: TGTGCCAGCAGTTATGGCAGTACTAATGAAAAACTGTTTTTT; CDR3: CASSYGSTNEKLFF; size: many; V: TRBV6-5; J: TRBJ1-4; D: -
DNA: TGCGCCAGCAGTGAGTCGATTGGAAACACCATATATTTT; CDR3: CASSESIGNTIYF; size: many; V: TRBV10-1; J: TRBJ1-3; D: -
DNA: TGTGCCAGCAGTTACGGGGGCTTGGGCACTGAAGCTTTCTTT; CDR3: CASSYGGLGTEAFF; size: many; V: TRBV6-5; J: TRBJ1-1; D: -
DNA: TGTGCCAGCAGCGTAGACGGCAACTCCTACGAGCAGTACTTC; CDR3: CASSVDGNSYEQYF; size: many; V: TRBV9; J: TRBJ2-7; D: -
DNA: TGTGCCAGCAGTCTCGGTGGCGAAAAACTGTTTTTT; CDR3: CASSLGGEKLFF; size: many; V: TRBV28; J: TRBJ1-4; D: -
DNA: TGTGCCAGCAGCTTGGGGCCTTATGGAGGAAACACCATATATTTT; CDR3: CASSLGPYGGNTIYF; size: many; V: TRBV5-4; J: TRBJ1-3; D: -
DNA: TGTGCCAGTAGTATAAACCAAGAGACCCAGTACTTC; CDR3: CASSINQETQYF; size: many; V: TRBV19; J: TRBJ2-5; D: -
DNA: TGTGCCAGCAGTGGTCGACAGGGCTACGAGCAGTACTTC; CDR3: CASSGRQGYEQYF; size: -; V: TRBV27; J: TRBJ2-7; D: TRBD1
DNA: TGTGCCAGCGGCAGGACAGGGGACGGAAACACCATATATTTT; CDR3: CASGRTGDGNTIYF; size: many; V: TRBV6-1; J: TRBJ1-3; D: TRBD1
DNA: TGTGCCATCAGTGAGTCGGGGGACAGGGGTCGGTACGAGCAGTACTTC; CDR3: CAISESGDRGRYEQYF; size: many; V: TRBV10-3; J: TRBJ2-7; D: TRBD1
DNA: TGTGCCAGCAGCGTCGGGAGGGGAGCTTTCTTT; CDR3: CASSVGRGAFF; size: -; V: TRBV12-3/TRBV12-4; J: TRBJ1-1; D: -
DNA: TGTGCCACCAGTGATTTGTGGGGGACAGGCCTGCCCGGGGAGCTGTTTTTT; CDR3: CATSDLWGTGLPGELFF; size: medium-sized; V: TRBV24-1; J: TRBJ2-2; D: TRBD1
DNA: TGCAGTGCTAGAGAGAGAGATTTGGAGTCCTACAATGAGCAGTTCTTC; CDR3: CSARERDLESYNEQFF; size: many; V: TRBV20-1; J: TRBJ2-1; D: -
DNA: TGTGCCAGCAAAGGACTAGCCAACACCGGGGAGCTGTTTTTT; CDR3: CASKGLANTGELFF; size: few; V: TRBV27; J: TRBJ2-2; D: TRBD2
DNA: TGTGCCAGCAGCGCGAGTGGACAGTCGAGCGAGCAGTACTTC; CDR3: CASSASGQSSEQYF; size: -; V: TRBV11-3; J: TRBJ2-7; D: -
DNA: TGCAGTGCCCCGAGCGGGCTGACCACAGATACGCAGTATTTT; CDR3: CSAPSGLTTDTQYF; size: -; V: TRBV20-1; J: TRBJ2-3; D: -
DNA: TGTGCTAGTGGCCCAAAAAGCGGGGGGGCCTACAATGAGCAGTTCTTC; CDR3: CASGPKSGGAYNEQFF; size: many; V: TRBV12-5; J: TRBJ2-1; D: TRBD2
DNA: TGCGCCAGCAGTCCTCCCGGGGAGCTGTTTTTT; CDR3: CASSPPGELFF; size: many; V: TRBV10-2; J: TRBJ2-2; D: -
DNA: TGTGCCAGTAGTAGTAAGTTCCCGGGACGGGGTGGGAATCAGCCCCAGCATTTT; CDR3: CASSSKFPGRGGNQPQHF; size: many; V: TRBV19; J: TRBJ1-5; D: -
DNA: TGTGCCAGCAGCTTACCACTAGCGGGTGCCTACAATGAGCAGTTCTTC; CDR3: CASSLPLAGAYNEQFF; size: medium-sized; V: TRBV11-2; J: TRBJ2-1; D: TRBD2
DNA: TGCAGTGCTGATGACAAGGGGCGCTACGAGCAGTACTTC; CDR3: CSADDKGRYEQYF; size: many; V: TRBV20-1; J: TRBJ2-7; D: -
DNA: TGTGCCAGCAGCCCCTTAGAGACCCAGTACTTC; CDR3: CASSPLETQYF; size: many; V: TRBV7-9; J: TRBJ2-5; D: -
DNA: TGTGCCTGGGGACCTGGACAGGTGGCCTACGAGCTGTACTTC; CDR3: CAWGPGQVAYELYF; size: -; V: TRBV30; J: TRBJ2-7; D: TRBD1
DNA: TGCAGTGCTAGCCTGTCGGGAGGGCCCGGGGAGCAGTTCTTC; CDR3: CSASLSGGPGEQFF; size: -; V: TRBV20-1; J: TRBJ2-1; D: TRBD2